Listed here is a single T cell receptor (beta chain). The sample originates from a study of long-term antiretroviral therapy in people with HIV. The CDR3 contains 15 residues. The V and J ends lost 2 bases and 4 bases, in that order; junction bases with no gene match: 4. Germline CDR1 is SGHVS and CDR2 is FQNEAQ. A v3.0 immunoSEQ assay was performed at survey level. Profiled with immunoSEQ multiplex PCR; TCRdb holds only in-frame clones, not every one. The repertoire consists of around 24,000 clones, with 90% to 95% occurring once and the leading ten covering 9.2%. The source material was unsorted PBMCs, sampled 7.6 years after starting antiretroviral therapy. The chain has TRBV7-8 and TRBJ1-2; 10 bases are a match to TRBD1. The source of this sequence is a woman between 40 and 50 years old with HIV. CDR3 region: CASSLMGQGPYGYTF. The DNA of the CDR3 is TGTGCCAGCAGCTTAATGGGACAGGGGCCCTATGGCTACACCTTC.